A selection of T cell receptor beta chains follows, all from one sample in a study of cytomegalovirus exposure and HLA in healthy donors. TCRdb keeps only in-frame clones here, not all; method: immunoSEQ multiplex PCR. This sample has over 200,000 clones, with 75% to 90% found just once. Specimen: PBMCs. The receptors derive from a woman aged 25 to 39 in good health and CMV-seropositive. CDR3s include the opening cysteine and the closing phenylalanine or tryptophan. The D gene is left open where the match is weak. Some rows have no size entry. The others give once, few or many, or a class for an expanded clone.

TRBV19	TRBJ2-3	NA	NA	TGTGCCAGTAGTCCAAAGGCAGGGGCGAACACAGATACGCAGTATTTT	CASSPKAGANTDTQYF
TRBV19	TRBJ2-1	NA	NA	TGTGCCAGTAGTAGGGGACGGGGCGATGAGCAGTTCTTC	CASSRGRGDEQFF
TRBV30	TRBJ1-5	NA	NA	TGTGCCTGGAATCGCGTGGATCAGCCCCAGCATTTT	CAWNRVDQPQHF
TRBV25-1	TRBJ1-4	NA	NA	TGTGCCAGCAGCTGGGGGGGCACTAATGAAAAACTGTTTTTT	CASSWGGTNEKLFF
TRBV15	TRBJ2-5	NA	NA	TGTGCCACCAGCAGAGATCTAGCGGAGACCCAGTACTTC	CATSRDLAETQYF
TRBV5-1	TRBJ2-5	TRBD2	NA	TGCGCCAGCAGCTTGGAGAGACTAGCGGGGGAGACCCAGTACTTC	CASSLERLAGETQYF
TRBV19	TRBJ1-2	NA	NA	TGTGCCAGTAGTGCCCCCTCGGGAAACCCTCGCACCTTC	CASSAPSGNPRTF
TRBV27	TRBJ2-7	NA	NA	TGTGCCAGCAGTTTACGCAGGGGCTCCTACGAGCAGTACTTC	CASSLRRGSYEQYF
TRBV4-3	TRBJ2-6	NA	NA	TGCGCCAGCAGCCAAGATCTAGCAAGCTCTGGGGCCAACGTCCTGACTTTC	CASSQDLASSGANVLTF
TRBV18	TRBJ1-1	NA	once	TGTGCCAGCTCACCAGTCCCCGGGGTTTTCAACACTGAAGCTTTCTTT	CASSPVPGVFNTEAFF
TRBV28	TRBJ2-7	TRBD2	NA	TGTGCCAGCAGTTTTAGCGGGACCGCCTACGAGCAGTACTTC	CASSFSGTAYEQYF
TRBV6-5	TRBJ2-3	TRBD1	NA	TGTGCCAGCAGTTACAGTGGGACAGGGACAGATACGCAGTATTTT	CASSYSGTGTDTQYF
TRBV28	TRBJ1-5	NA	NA	TGTGCCAGCAGTCCCGCCAGAAAGCCGAATCAGCCCCAGCATTTT	CASSPARKPNQPQHF
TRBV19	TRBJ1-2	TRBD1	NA	TGTGCCAGCAGCCGGGACAGGGATTATGGCTACACCTTC	CASSRDRDYGYTF
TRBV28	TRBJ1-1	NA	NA	TGTGCCAGCAGACCAGCAGGTTCCATGAACACTGAAGCTTTCTTT	CASRPAGSMNTEAFF
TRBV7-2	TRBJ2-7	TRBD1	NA	TGTGCCAGCAGCGCCGGGACAGGGTTCGGTTCGCCCTACGAGCAGTACTTC	CASSAGTGFGSPYEQYF
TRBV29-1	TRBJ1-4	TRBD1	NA	TGCAGCGTGTCCGGGACAGGCAATGAAAAACTGTTTTTT	CSVSGTGNEKLFF
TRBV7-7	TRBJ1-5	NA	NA	TGTGCTAGCAGCTCCCGGGGGAGGAGCAATCAGCCCCAGCATTTT	CASSSRGRSNQPQHF
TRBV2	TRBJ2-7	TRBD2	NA	TGTGCCAGCAGTGCAGGGAGGGTTAGCTACGAGCAGTACTTC	CASSAGRVSYEQYF